This T cell receptor (beta chain) was captured in a study of post-analysis software for immune sequencing data. Researchers reported that TCR beta cDNA libraries carried unique molecular identifiers. TCRdb reprocessed the PCR reads via MiXCR and lists one record per CDR3 protein. The table lists approximately 150,000 distinct CDR3 sequences, about 32% of them singletons. A remark on this clonotype: The junction and the germline gene differ at one end; a read error may be behind it.

Sequencing used blood. The TCR comes from a girl aged 5 to 17 with multiple sclerosis.

In DNA, the CDR3 is TGTACCAGCAGCTTAAATAGCGGGGGCGATACGCAGTATTTT. Translated: CTSSLNSGGDTQYF. This chain connects TRBV7-9 to TRBJ2-3; 9 positions match TRBD2. Germline CDR1 reads SEHNR; CDR2 reads FQNEAQ (reference sequence). This CDR3 is 14 amino acids long.